A selection of T cell receptor beta chains follows, all from one sample in a study of neurological immune-mediated disorders. TCRdb processed the 5' RACE reads anew with MiXCR; each CDR3 protein has one entry. The sample comprises just under 45,000 distinct CDR3 sequences, approximately 11% of which are singletons, and 0.95% to 1.5% rests with the top ten. Sequencing input: PBMCs. The receptor set was obtained from a female donor in good health. CDR3s leave out the opening cysteine and the closing phenylalanine or tryptophan. A D gene is named only where the DNA matches it firmly. Only part of the rows carry a size: once, few, many, or a class if the clone is expanded.

>-|TRBJ2-5|-|TRBV6-1
ASSVFETQY
>many|TRBJ1-4|-|TRBV5-1
ASSRGEGGEKLF
>many|TRBJ1-1|-|TRBV12-3/TRBV12-4
ASSGSWGASGTEAF
>many|TRBJ2-1|TRBD2|TRBV20-1
SASSSGGPWYNEQF
>many|TRBJ2-3|-|TRBV7-9
ASSSIFVADTQY
>many|TRBJ1-1|-|TRBV29-1
SSQRVMNTEAF
>many|TRBJ1-2|-|TRBV11-2
ASSHITGLEFGGYT
>many|TRBJ2-1|-|TRBV18
ASSPSAGYRSNEQF
>few|TRBJ1-5|-|TRBV11-2
ASSLEPGSTQPQH
>many|TRBJ1-1|-|TRBV7-9
ASSRRDGEAF
>many|TRBJ1-5|-|TRBV12-3/TRBV12-4
ASSFGVASYSNQPQH
>many|TRBJ1-5|TRBD1|TRBV5-1
ASSYGTGGFEPQH
>many|TRBJ2-7|-|TRBV20-1
SVSGLLSSYEQY
>many|TRBJ2-2|TRBD2|TRBV5-1
ASSSGLISGLNTGELF
>many|TRBJ2-2|-|TRBV20-1
SAILGQKNTGELF
>many|TRBJ2-2|-|TRBV5-1
ASSLASLQELF
>many|TRBJ2-7|-|TRBV6-1
ASSPRPGYEQY
>many|TRBJ1-2|TRBD1|TRBV10-3
AMRPGQGGGGYT
>many|TRBJ2-1|-|TRBV4-2
ASSQDSTRAPGNEQF
>-|TRBJ2-7|TRBD1|TRBV27
ASSQRDRPTYEQY
>-|TRBJ2-1|TRBD2|TRBV3-1
ASNLGLAGYNEQF
>many|TRBJ1-1|TRBD1|TRBV27
ASSPRDRVTEAF
>-|TRBJ2-3|-|TRBV5-1
VSCLQGGDTQY
>many|TRBJ2-1|-|TRBV2
ASSEWARESYNEQF
>many|TRBJ1-1|-|TRBV20-1
SAPDRQRNTEAF
>many|TRBJ2-7|TRBD2|TRBV5-1
ASSSASGRAVEQY
>many|TRBJ1-5|-|TRBV6-6
ASRAGSNQPQH
>many|TRBJ2-1|-|TRBV5-1
ASSLVVGSSYNEQF
>many|TRBJ2-2|-|TRBV29-1
SVGRTAETGELF
>-|TRBJ1-5|-|TRBV5-1
ASSPGHRGTQPQH
>many|TRBJ2-7|TRBD1|TRBV5-1
ASSLYLGRDRNRNEQY
>many|TRBJ1-5|-|TRBV5-1
ASSPGGGGGNQPQH
>many|TRBJ2-3|TRBD2|TRBV5-1
ASSLAGSGSKTDTQY
>-|TRBJ1-5|TRBD1|TRBV2
ASRARGLGNQPQH
>many|TRBJ1-1|TRBD1|TRBV20-1
SAREGATNTEAF
>-|TRBJ1-1|TRBD1|TRBV7-3
ASSLMPGQAMNTEAF
>many|TRBJ1-1|-|TRBV5-1
ASSQGTNTEAF
>many|TRBJ2-7|TRBD2|TRBV30
AWSVGSGDEQY
>many|TRBJ1-6|TRBD1|TRBV5-1
ASSRTGEVGSPLH
>many|TRBJ1-5|-|TRBV20-1
SATTGRGNQPQH
>many|TRBJ1-1|TRBD1|TRBV3-1
ASSRLGTGLEAF
>many|TRBJ2-7|TRBD2|TRBV27
ASRVAGLYEQY
>many|TRBJ2-3|-|TRBV25-1
ASSSFERPDTQY
>many|TRBJ1-1|-|TRBV14
ASSQNLYTEAF
>many|TRBJ1-2|TRBD1|TRBV20-1
SARDPRTGKYGYT
>-|TRBJ1-1|TRBD1|TRBV5-1
ASSLESDRETGTEAF
>many|TRBJ2-2|TRBD2|TRBV5-1
ASSGLAGDTGELF